This T cell receptor beta chain was captured by sequencing in a study of breast tumors, draining lymph nodes, adjacent tissues. Points from the study as a whole: Luminal-like breast cancer showed significantly higher tumor–nontumor repertoire similarity than basal-like. Tumor T cell lymph node origin was a supported hypothesis, not proven.

TCRdb fed the multiplex PCR reads into MiXCR, producing one record per CDR3 protein. The table includes fewer than 250,000 distinct CDR3 sequences, approximately 29% detected once. The lymph nodes were axillary draining lymph nodes from breast cancer patients. The CDR3 contains 14 residues. With 1 base removed from V and 5 bases from J, the gap between germline ends came to 12 bases. In germline, CDR1 is DFQATT, CDR2 SNEGSKA (reference sequence). This clonotype was observed many times. Its cognate antigen is unknown. The sequenced sample consisted of axillary lymph node tissue. The chain couples TRBV20-1 to TRBJ2-1; the D is unclear. The clonotype was recovered from a female donor with breast cancer. Some clones in this sample may be carry-over from other donors' samples. The CDR3: CSARGQGPNNEQFF. Here the CDR3 DNA reads TGCAGTGCTAGAGGACAAGGGCCGAACAATGAGCAGTTCTTC.